The clone carrying this T cell receptor (beta chain) appeared a few times. Expressed TCRB transcripts were sequenced, since all the RNA that had been isolated was reverse transcribed. Generated by immunoSEQ multiplex PCR, the TCRdb table keeps only in-frame clones and is missing some. The sample consists of some 150,000 clones, about a tenth of them appearing once. This sample stems from a study of beta chain features in type 1 diabetes. The CDR3 runs 14 residues. Germline loops: CDR1 MNHNS, CDR2 SASEGT. Trimming stripped 0 bases from V and 6 bases from J, with 8 bases between. The sample consisted of central memory CD4+ T cells from blood. The rearrangement uses TRBV6-1 and TRBJ2-2, with a possible D match to TRBD2 (6 bases). The clonotype was recovered from a man aged 18 to 30 in good health. CDR3 nucleotides: TGTGCCAGCAGTGAAGCCCCGGGGGCCGGGGAGCTGTTTTTT. Protein product: CASSEAPGAGELFF.